Below, 11 T cell receptor beta chains from the same sample are listed, as sequenced in a study of cytomegalovirus exposure and HLA in healthy donors. The PCR ran on 60 Vbeta and 13 Jbeta primers. Using immunoSEQ multiplex PCR, the repertoire was profiled, and TCRdb retains in-frame clones only, with some absent. The sample has approximately 120,000 clones; 83% are singletons. Sequencing was done on a sample of PBMCs. These receptors were taken from a woman aged 35 to 49 in good health and CMV-seropositive.

The J gene is TRBJ2-1, the V gene TRBV9; D uncertain. The V gene lost 0 bases and the J gene lost 10 bases, with 8 bases spanning the gap. Germline assignment: CDR1 SGDLS and CDR2 YYNGEE. CDR3 size: 12 residues. The CDR3 loop is CASSVDNEEQFF. The CDR3 region has the DNA TGTGCCAGCAGCGTAGACAATGAAGAGCAGTTCTTC.

The chain is built from TRBV11-3 and TRBJ2-2, with D hard to call. V lost 1 base, J lost 3 bases, and 6 bases lay in between. The CDR3 totals 14 residues. CDR1 and CDR2 from the germline V gene are SGHNT and YENEEA. The DNA of the CDR3 is TGTGCCAGCAGCTTAGTAAGAGACACCGGGGAGCTGTTTTTT. Residues: CASSLVRDTGELFF.

The CDR3: CSVRTSGTGELFF. CDR3 bases: TGCAGCGTCCGGACTAGCGGGACCGGGGAGCTGTTTTTT. This chain links TRBV29-1 with TRBJ2-2; TRBD2 matches 11 bases. CDR3 length equals 13 residues. Unmatched junction bases numbered 2, after V lost 6 bases and J lost 5 bases. Per germline, CDR1 SQVTM and CDR2 ANQGSEA.

This chain uses TRBV28 with TRBJ1-2; weak D call: TRBD1 (6 bases). This CDR3 has 13 residues. Germline assignment: CDR1 MDHEN and CDR2 SYDVKM. Trimming stripped 3 bases from V and 6 bases from J, with 11 bases between. CDR3 residues: CASSLSGEHGYTF. CDR3 sequence (DNA): TGTGCCAGCAGTTTGTCAGGGGAACATGGCTACACCTTC.

This clone was counted between two and nine times. The rearrangement links TRBV7-2 to TRBJ1-2, with a tentative D call TRBD1 (6 bases). Germline assignment: CDR1 SGHTA and CDR2 FQGNSA. This CDR3 has 13 amino acids. Trimming left V 5 bases short and J 3 bases short, with 10 bases between. The CDR3 sequence: CASSQDSYYGYTF. In DNA form, the CDR3 reads TGTGCCAGCAGCCAGGACAGCTACTATGGCTACACCTTC. The full variable domain, rest sourced from reference TRBV7-2 and TRBJ1-2, is GAGVSQSPSNKVTEKGKDVELRCDPISGHTALYWYRQSLGQGLEFLIYFQGNSAPDKSGLPSDRFSAERTGGSVSTLTIQRTQQEDSAVYLCASSQDSYYGYTFGSGTRLTVV.

This sequence joins TRBV7-2 and TRBJ2-7, with TRBD1 matching 11 bases. Germline trimming cut 1 base from V and 4 bases from J; bases unmatched to any gene: 6. Germline V lookup: CDR1 SGHTA, CDR2 FQGNSA. The CDR3 runs 16 residues. The chain's CDR3 is CASSLGTGGYRYEQYF. The CDR3 region has the DNA TGTGCCAGCAGCTTAGGGACAGGGGGCTACCGGTACGAGCAGTACTTC.

The chain joins TRBV14 to TRBJ2-7, with 11 positions matching TRBD2. CDR3 size: 18 residues. From germline, CDR1 is SGHDN and CDR2 FVKESK. Trimming took 1 base from V and 4 from J; bases not matched to a gene: 12. The DNA for the CDR3 is TGTGCCAGCAGCCAAGTAAGGGGTCTAGCGGGAGGTGTATACGAGCAGTACTTC. Its protein is CASSQVRGLAGGVYEQYF.

The rearrangement links TRBV11-2 to TRBJ2-2; D gene ambiguous. The CDR3 is 15 residues long. Between the trimmed V and J ends, which lost 1 base and 6 bases, there was a span of 12 bases. Germline V gives CDR1 SGHAT, CDR2 FQNNGV. The CDR3 loop is CASSLGQGSAGELFF. The DNA for the CDR3 is TGTGCCAGCAGCTTAGGACAAGGTTCGGCCGGGGAGCTGTTTTTT.

This clone was counted a few times. The same CDR3 is also encoded by other DNA sequences in this sample. Here the CDR3 DNA reads TGTGCCAGCACCAGACTAGCCGGGGCAGATACGCAGTATTTT. It codes for CASTRLAGADTQYF. This chain uses TRBV6-6 with TRBJ2-3; 7 bases are shared with TRBD2. V was clipped by 7 bases and J by 4 bases; unmatched bases: 8. From germline, CDR1 is MNHNY and CDR2 SVGAGI (reference sequence). The CDR3 consists of 14 residues.

The J gene is TRBJ2-5, the V gene TRBV28; a weak D match, TRBD1 (6 bases). Germline V gives CDR1 MDHEN, CDR2 SYDVKM. The ends were cut back, 6 bases at V and 11 bases at J, with 13 bases in the middle. The CDR3 sequence is 11 residues long. In nucleotides, the CDR3 is TGTGCCAGCAGAGACAGGCGTGAGCAGTACTTC. This encodes CASRDRREQYF.

V and J are TRBV18 and TRBJ2-7, with TRBD2 matching over 10 bases. The junction had 8 bases not matched to a gene; V was cut back by 3 bases and J by 0 bases. Germline lookup yields CDR1 KGHSH and CDR2 LQKENI. CDR3 length: 17 amino acids. This CDR3 reads CASSPISGRPSSYEQYF. The CDR3 DNA reads TGTGCCAGCTCACCGATTAGCGGGAGGCCAAGCTCCTACGAGCAGTACTTC.